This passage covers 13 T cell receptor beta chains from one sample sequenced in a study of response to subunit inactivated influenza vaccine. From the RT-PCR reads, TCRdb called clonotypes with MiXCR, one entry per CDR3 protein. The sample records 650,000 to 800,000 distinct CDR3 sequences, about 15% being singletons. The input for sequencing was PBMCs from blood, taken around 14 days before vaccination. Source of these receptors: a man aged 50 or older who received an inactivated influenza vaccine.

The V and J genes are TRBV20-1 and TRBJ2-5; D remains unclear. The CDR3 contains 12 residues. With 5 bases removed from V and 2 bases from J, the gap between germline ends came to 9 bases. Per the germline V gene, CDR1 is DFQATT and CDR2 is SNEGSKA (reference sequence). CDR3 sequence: CSAPVGQETQYF. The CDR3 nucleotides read TGCAGTGCTCCTGTGGGGCAAGAGACCCAGTACTTC.

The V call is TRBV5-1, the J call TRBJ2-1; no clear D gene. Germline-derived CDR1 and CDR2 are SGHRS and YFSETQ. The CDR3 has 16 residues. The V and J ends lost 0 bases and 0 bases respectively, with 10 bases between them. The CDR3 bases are TGCGCCAGCAGCTTGGACACCTCAAGCTCCTACAATGAGCAGTTCTTC. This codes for CASSLDTSSSYNEQFF.

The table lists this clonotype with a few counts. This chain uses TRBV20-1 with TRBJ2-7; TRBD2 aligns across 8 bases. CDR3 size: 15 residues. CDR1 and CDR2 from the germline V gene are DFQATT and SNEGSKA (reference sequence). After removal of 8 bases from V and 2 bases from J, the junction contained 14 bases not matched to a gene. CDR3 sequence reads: CSPTSAPDMAYEQYF. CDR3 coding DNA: TGCAGTCCGACTAGCGCGCCCGACATGGCCTACGAGCAGTACTTC.

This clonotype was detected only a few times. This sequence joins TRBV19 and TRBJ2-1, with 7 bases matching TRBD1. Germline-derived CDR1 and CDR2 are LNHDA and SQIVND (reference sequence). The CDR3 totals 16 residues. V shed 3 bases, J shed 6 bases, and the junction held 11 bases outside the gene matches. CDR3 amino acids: CASSIWAGGSVNEQFF. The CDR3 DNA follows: TGTGCCAGTAGTATTTGGGCAGGGGGATCCGTCAATGAGCAGTTCTTC.

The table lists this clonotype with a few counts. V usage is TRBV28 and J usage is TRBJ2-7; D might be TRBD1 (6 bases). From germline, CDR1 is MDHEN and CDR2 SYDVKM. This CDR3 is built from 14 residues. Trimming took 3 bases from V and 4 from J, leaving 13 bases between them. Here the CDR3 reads CASSFQGLLYEQYF. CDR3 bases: TGTGCCAGCAGTTTCCAGGGGCTATTGTACGAGCAGTACTTC.

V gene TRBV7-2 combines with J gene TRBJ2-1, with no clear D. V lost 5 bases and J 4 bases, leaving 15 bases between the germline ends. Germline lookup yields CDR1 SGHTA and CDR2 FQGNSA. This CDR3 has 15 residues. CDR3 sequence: CASSDGRVRYNEQFF. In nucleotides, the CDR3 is TGTGCCAGCAGCGACGGTCGGGTCAGGTACAATGAGCAGTTCTTC.

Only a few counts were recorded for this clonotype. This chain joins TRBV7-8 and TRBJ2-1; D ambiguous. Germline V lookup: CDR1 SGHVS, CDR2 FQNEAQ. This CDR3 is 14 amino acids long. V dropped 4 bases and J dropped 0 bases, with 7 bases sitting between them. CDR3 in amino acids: CASSYGPSYNEQFF. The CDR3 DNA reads TGTGCCAGCAGCTACGGGCCCTCCTACAATGAGCAGTTCTTC.

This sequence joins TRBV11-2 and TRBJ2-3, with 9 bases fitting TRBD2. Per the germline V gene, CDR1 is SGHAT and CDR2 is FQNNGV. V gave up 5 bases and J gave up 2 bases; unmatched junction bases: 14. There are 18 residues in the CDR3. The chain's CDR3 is CASSPGVLAGAYTDTQYF. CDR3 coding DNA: TGTGCCAGCAGCCCGGGGGTGTTAGCGGGGGCCTACACAGATACGCAGTATTTT.

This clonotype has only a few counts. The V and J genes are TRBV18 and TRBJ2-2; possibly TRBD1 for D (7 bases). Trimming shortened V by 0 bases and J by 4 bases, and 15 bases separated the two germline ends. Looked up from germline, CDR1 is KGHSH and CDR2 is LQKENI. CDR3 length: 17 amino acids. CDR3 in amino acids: CASSPPTGEDPTGELFF. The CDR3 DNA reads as TGTGCCAGCTCACCACCTACAGGGGAGGACCCCACCGGGGAGCTGTTTTTT.

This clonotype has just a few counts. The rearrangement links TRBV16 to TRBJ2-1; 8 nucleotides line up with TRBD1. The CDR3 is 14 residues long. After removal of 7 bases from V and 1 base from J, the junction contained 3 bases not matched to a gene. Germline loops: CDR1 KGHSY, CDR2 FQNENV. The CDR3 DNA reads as TGTGCCAGCACGAGGACAGGGTCCTACAATGAGCAGTTCTTC. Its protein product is CASTRTGSYNEQFF.

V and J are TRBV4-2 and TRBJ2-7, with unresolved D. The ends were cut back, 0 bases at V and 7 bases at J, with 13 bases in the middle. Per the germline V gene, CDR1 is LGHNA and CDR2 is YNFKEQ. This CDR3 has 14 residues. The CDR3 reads CASSQEVPHGEQYF. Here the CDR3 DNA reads TGTGCCAGCAGCCAAGAAGTTCCTCACGGGGAGCAGTACTTC.

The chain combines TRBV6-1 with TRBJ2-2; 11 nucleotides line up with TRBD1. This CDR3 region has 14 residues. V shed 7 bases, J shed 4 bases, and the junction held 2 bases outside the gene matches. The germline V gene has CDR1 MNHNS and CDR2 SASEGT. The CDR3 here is CASKGTGGTGELFF. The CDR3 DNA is TGTGCCAGCAAAGGGACAGGGGGCACCGGGGAGCTGTTTTTT.

For the CDR3, the DNA is TGTGCCAGCTCACCGGGGTGGGGCAGTTCACCCCTCCACTTT. Translating it yields CASSPGWGSSPLHF. The chain combines TRBV18 with TRBJ1-6, with D possibly TRBD1 on 5 matching bases. The germline V and J ends were trimmed by 3 bases and 9 bases, with 12 bases remaining between them. Germline V gene lookup returns CDR1 KGHSH and CDR2 LQKENI. The length of the CDR3 is 14 residues.